This record covers a single TCR beta chain. This PCR relied on a set of 60 Vbeta primers and 13 Jbeta primers. Data came from immunoSEQ multiplex PCR; TCRdb stores just in-frame clones and leaves some out. The sample contains fewer than 250,000 clones, around 79% of which appear only once. The entry originates in a study of cytomegalovirus exposure and HLA in healthy donors. J was trimmed by 4 bases and V by 1 base; bases with no gene match: 5. There are 15 residues in the CDR3. Germline V gives CDR1 LGHNA, CDR2 YSLEER. This clonotype was obtained from a male donor in good health and CMV-seronegative. The genes are TRBV4-3 and TRBJ1-2; 8 nucleotides line up with TRBD1. Sequenced input: PBMCs. Here the CDR3 DNA reads TGCGCCAGCAGCCAAGCGGCAGGGGGCACCTATGGCTACACCTTC. It translates to CASSQAAGGTYGYTF.